This T cell receptor beta chain was found in a study of beta chain features in type 1 diabetes. This clone was seen a handful of times. CD4+ naive, central memory, regulatory and stem cell-like memory cells were sorted via CD45RO/CCR7/CD25/CD127/CD95/CD27. The CDR3 loop spans 13 amino acids. Trimming pared 4 bases from V and 0 bases from J, leaving 6 bases between. From germline, CDR1 is SGDLS and CDR2 YYNGEE. The entirety of the isolated RNA underwent reverse transcription, so expressed TCRB transcripts were sequenced. Clones were sequenced by immunoSEQ multiplex PCR, and TCRdb holds only the in-frame ones, with some missing. Of 150,000 to 200,000 clones in the sample, approximately 9.9% were seen once.

This rearrangement joins TRBV9 to TRBJ2-3; D gene uncertain. The sequencing sample was made of central memory CD4+ T cells from blood. This TCR derives from a woman under 30 in good health. In DNA form, the CDR3 reads TGTGCCAGCAGCTCAACTAGCACAGATACGCAGTATTTT. This translates into CASSSTSTDTQYF. The full variable domain, in which reference TRBV9 and TRBJ2-3 provide the parts outside the CDR3, is DSGVTQTPKHLITATGQRVTLRCSPRSGDLSVYWYQQSLDQGLQFLIQYYNGEERAKGNILERFSAQQFPDLHSELNLSSLELGDSALYFCASSSTSTDTQYFGPGTRLTVL.